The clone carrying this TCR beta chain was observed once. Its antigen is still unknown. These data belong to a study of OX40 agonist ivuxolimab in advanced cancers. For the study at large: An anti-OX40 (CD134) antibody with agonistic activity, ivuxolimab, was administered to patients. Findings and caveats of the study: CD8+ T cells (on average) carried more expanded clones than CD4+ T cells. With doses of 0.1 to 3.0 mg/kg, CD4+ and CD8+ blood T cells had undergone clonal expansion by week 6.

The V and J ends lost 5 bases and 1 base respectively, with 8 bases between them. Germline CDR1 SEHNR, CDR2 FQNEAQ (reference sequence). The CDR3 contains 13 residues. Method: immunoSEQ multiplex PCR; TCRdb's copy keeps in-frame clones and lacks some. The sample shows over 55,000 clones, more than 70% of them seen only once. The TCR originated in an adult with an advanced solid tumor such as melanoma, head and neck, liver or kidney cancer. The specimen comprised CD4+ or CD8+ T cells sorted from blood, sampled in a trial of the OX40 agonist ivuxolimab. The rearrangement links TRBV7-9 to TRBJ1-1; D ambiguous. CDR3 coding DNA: TGTGCCAGCAGCCGAGAGGGGAACACTGAAGCTTTCTTT. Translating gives CASSREGNTEAFF.